One T cell receptor (beta chain) is described in this entry. Its cognate antigen is unknown. This CDR3 is built from 14 residues. Trimming removed 2 bases from V and 2 bases from J; junction bases left unmatched: 2. Germline assignment: CDR1 SGHTA and CDR2 FQGNSA. The data were taken from a study of CD8 T cell repertoires and HIV-1 epitope variants. Profiled with immunoSEQ multiplex PCR; TCRdb holds only in-frame clones, not every one. This table holds 2,300 or so clones, about 60% found once. Sequencing was performed on cultured CD8+ T cells derived from PBMCs. The gene calls are TRBV7-2 and TRBJ2-7; 8 bases line up with TRBD2. The source is a male donor with HIV. This CDR3 is CASSLIAGTYEQYF. For the CDR3, the DNA is TGTGCCAGCAGCTTAATAGCGGGGACCTACGAGCAGTACTTC.